This passage covers 6 T cell receptor beta chains from one sample sequenced in a study of siplizumab effects on memory and regulatory T cells (dated by TCRdb to about 2019). The library was built by means of the immunoSEQ multiplex PCR assay. The table was pulled from immuneACCESS by TCRdb, which kept in-frame rearrangements only. Such tables lose some clones; where checked, under half of the loss comes from unresolved V genes, and the rest has no known cause. This sample lists approximately 100,000 clones; about 94% were detected once. Over 0.15% of the sample is held by the ten biggest clonotypes. The sequencing sample was made of non-Treg CD4+ T cells sorted from blood. The cell subset or site label here, explained by the study, means: FACS-sorted unstimulated CD4+ non-regulatory T cells. The receptor set was obtained from a human donor in good health.

The chain uses TRBV4-3 and TRBJ2-7; 8 bases are shared with TRBD1. Losses at the gene ends were 4 bases for V and 5 bases for J; bases not matched to a gene: 13. CDR1 is LGHNA, CDR2 YSLEER, per germline. The CDR3 loop spans 16 amino acids. The CDR3 coding sequence is TGCGCCAGCAGCCTCGAGGTGGGCAGGGGGCCTGACGAGCAGTACTTC. It translates to CASSLEVGRGPDEQYF.

V and J are TRBV28 and TRBJ1-5, with TRBD1 identical over 7 bases. Per the germline V gene, CDR1 is MDHEN and CDR2 is SYDVKM. With 7 bases clipped from V and 4 bases from J, the junction kept 1 base outside the gene matches. CDR3 length equals 12 residues. The CDR3 sequence: CASMDRNQPQHF. CDR3 DNA sequence: TGTGCCAGCATGGACAGGAATCAGCCCCAGCATTTT.

The rearrangement joins TRBV7-9 to TRBJ1-5; TRBD1 aligns across 8 bases. The CDR3 extends over 14 amino acids. After removal of 5 bases from V and 3 bases from J, the junction contained 3 bases not matched to a gene. Germline V gene lookup returns CDR1 SEHNR and CDR2 FQNEAQ (reference sequence). The CDR3 loop reads CASSLDRVNQPQHF. DNA for the CDR3: TGTGCCAGCAGCCTGGACAGGGTCAATCAGCCCCAGCATTTT.

This chain connects TRBV27 to TRBJ1-1; no clear D. V dropped 3 bases and J dropped 1 base, with 6 bases sitting between them. The CDR3 sequence is 13 residues long. CDR1 and CDR2 from the germline V gene are MNHEY and SMNVEV (reference sequence). CDR3 protein: CASSFRRNTEAFF. The CDR3 DNA reads as TGTGCCAGCAGTTTCCGTCGGAACACTGAAGCTTTCTTT.

The chain carries TRBV10-2 and TRBJ2-7; perhaps TRBD2 as D (6 bases). From germline, CDR1 is WSHSY and CDR2 SAAADI. The V end was cut by 8 bases, the J end by 5 bases, with 10 bases between. This CDR3 region has 11 residues. CDR3 DNA sequence: TGCGCCAGCGGGGGGTCCAACGAGCAGTACTTC. Its protein is CASGGSNEQYF.

The J gene is TRBJ2-7, the V gene TRBV5-4; D remains ambiguous. The germline CDR1 and CDR2 sequences are SGHNT and YYREEE (reference sequence). The length of the CDR3 is 15 residues. Trimming removed 0 bases at V and 6 bases at J, with 16 bases between. For the CDR3, the DNA is TGTGCCAGCAGCTTGGGTCACTTGGCGTGGGGCGAGCAGTACTTC. Amino acid sequence: CASSLGHLAWGEQYF.